The 32 T cell receptor beta chains listed next were all sequenced from one sample in a study of blood T cell repertoires in COVID-19. TCRdb's table, derived via immunoSEQ multiplex PCR, lists solely in-frame clones and lacks some. In the table there are roughly 97,000 clones, 90% of which are singletons. The sequenced material came from peripheral blood. The receptors come from a man between 60 and 75 years old with acute or convalescent COVID-19.

This clone was recorded only once. The rearrangement uses TRBV19 and TRBJ1-6; TRBD1 matches 7 bases. CDR3 size: 17 residues. Looked up from germline, CDR1 is LNHDA and CDR2 is SQIVND (reference sequence). J lost 5 bases, V lost 1 base, and 8 bases had no gene match. CDR3 sequence reads: CASSIGGRQGDNSPLHF. The CDR3 DNA follows: TGTGCCAGTAGTATAGGAGGAAGACAGGGAGATAATTCACCCCTCCACTTT.

J is TRBJ1-3 and V is TRBV6-4, with 7 positions matching TRBD1. Losses at the gene ends were 3 bases for V and 8 bases for J; bases not matched to a gene: 7. CDR3 length: 14 amino acids. Germline CDR1 and CDR2: MRHNA and SNTAGT. CDR3: CASSDRQGRDTIYF. CDR3 coding DNA: TGTGCCAGCAGTGATAGACAGGGTCGAGACACCATATATTTT.

This rearrangement joins TRBV6-5 to TRBJ1-6; D is undetermined. Trimming left V 1 base short and J 7 bases short, with 11 bases between. CDR3 length equals 15 residues. Germline V gives CDR1 MNHEY, CDR2 SVGAGI. The CDR3 spells CASSYLAALNSPLHF. Written as DNA, the CDR3 is TGTGCCAGCAGTTACTTGGCAGCGTTGAATTCACCCCTCCACTTT.

This clone was counted only a few times. The J gene is TRBJ1-2, the V gene TRBV4-1; 8 bases are a match to TRBD1. The CDR3 sequence is 15 residues long. CDR1 MGHRA and CDR2 YSYEKL come from the germline V gene. The ends lost 5 bases at V and 2 bases at J; junction bases unmatched: 7. The CDR3 DNA follows: TGCGCCAGCAGCTTGGACAGGGCGGGAAACTATGGCTACACCTTC. This codes for CASSLDRAGNYGYTF.

The chain couples TRBV19 to TRBJ1-2; possible D gene TRBD1, 5 bases. Germline lookup yields CDR1 LNHDA and CDR2 SQIVND (reference sequence). Between the trimmed V and J ends, which lost 3 bases and 4 bases, there was a span of 12 bases. CDR3 size: 14 residues. CDR3 loop: CASSMRGTVYGYTF. The CDR3 DNA reads TGTGCCAGTAGTATGCGGGGGACCGTCTATGGCTACACCTTC.

The CDR3 loop reads CASSLDRSYGYTF. The CDR3 DNA reads as TGTGCCAGCAGCTTGGACAGGAGCTATGGCTACACCTTC. The chain uses TRBV14 and TRBJ1-2; 7 nucleotides match TRBD1. Looked up from germline, CDR1 is SGHDN and CDR2 is FVKESK. The CDR3 totals 13 residues. After removal of 5 bases from V and 4 bases from J, the junction contained 4 bases not matched to a gene.

The J gene is TRBJ1-1, the V gene TRBV18, with no clear D. The CDR3 runs 14 residues. Per germline, CDR1 KGHSH and CDR2 LQKENI. Trimming removed 2 bases from V and 1 base from J, with 8 bases in between. This CDR3 is CASSPLAGNTEAFF. The DNA for the CDR3 is TGTGCCAGCTCACCATTGGCGGGGAACACTGAAGCTTTCTTT.

The CDR3 nucleotides read TGCGCCAGCAGCGAGGGACAGATCAATCAGCCCCAGCATTTT. Translated: CASSEGQINQPQHF. The gene calls are TRBV5-1 and TRBJ1-5, with 7 bases that match TRBD1. Germline trimming cut 4 bases from V and 3 bases from J; bases unmatched to any gene: 4. The germline V gene has CDR1 SGHRS and CDR2 YFSETQ. CDR3 size: 14 residues.

The rearrangement links TRBV10-3 to TRBJ1-3, with 10 bases fitting TRBD1. This CDR3 region has 17 residues. Germline-derived CDR1 and CDR2 are ENHRY and SYGVKD. V trimming: 3 bases; J trimming: 5 bases; junction bases outside the gene matches: 10. This CDR3 reads CAISDPGQGDRRNTIYF. CDR3 nucleotides: TGTGCCATCAGTGATCCCGGACAGGGGGATAGGAGAAACACCATATATTTT.

This chain uses TRBV6-1 with TRBJ1-1; D may be TRBD1 (5 bases). Deletions cut 1 base from V and 6 bases from J, with 15 bases between. Germline CDR1 is MNHNS and CDR2 is SASEGT. This CDR3 spans 15 amino acids. The CDR3 region has the DNA TGTGCCAGCAGTGAAGGAGGGAGGGGACGCGCTGAAGCTTTCTTT. Protein product: CASSEGGRGRAEAFF.

The CDR3 DNA sequence: TGTGCCGCTGCGCGAGGGACCTACAATGAGCAGTTCTTC. Its translation is CAAARGTYNEQFF. The chain recombines TRBV7-2 with TRBJ2-1; tentatively, D is TRBD2 (5 bases). CDR1 is SGHTA and CDR2 is FQGNSA in the germline V gene. V lost 11 bases, J lost 2 bases, and 13 bases lay in between. The CDR3 is 13 residues long.

The sample holds a few counts of this clone. This rearrangement joins TRBV7-2 to TRBJ2-3, with 8 bases aligning to TRBD1. CDR3 length: 13 amino acids. With 5 bases clipped from V and 8 bases from J, the junction kept 6 bases outside the gene matches. Germline V lookup: CDR1 SGHTA, CDR2 FQGNSA. The CDR3 loop reads CASSTQQGGTQYF. The CDR3 nucleotides are TGTGCCAGCAGCACCCAACAGGGGGGTACGCAGTATTTT.

This rearrangement joins TRBV3-1 (or the pseudogene TRBV3-2) to TRBJ2-2; D call uncertain. CDR1 and CDR2 from the germline V gene are LGHDT and YNNKEL (reference sequence). The CDR3 has 16 residues. The V end lost 4 bases, the J end lost 0 bases, and 12 bases lay between the germline ends. The DNA for the CDR3 is TGTGCCAGCAGCCTTGACTTCCTCGCGAACACCGGGGAGCTGTTTTTT. It encodes CASSLDFLANTGELFF.

The chain uses TRBV11-2 and TRBJ1-2, with a tentative D call TRBD1 (6 bases). The CDR3 sequence is 15 residues long. In germline, CDR1 is SGHAT, CDR2 FQNNGV. With 5 bases removed from V and 3 bases from J, the gap between germline ends came to 16 bases. The CDR3 DNA is TGTGCCAGCAGCCGAGTATACAGGGCCGACTATGGCTACACCTTC. It specifies CASSRVYRADYGYTF.

The chain has TRBV5-1 and TRBJ1-1, with D unresolved. Germline CDR1 and CDR2: SGHRS and YFSETQ. V lost 4 bases to trimming and J lost 4 bases, with 11 bases between them. CDR3 length equals 13 residues. The CDR3 sequence: CASSLPPSTEAFF. Written as DNA, the CDR3 is TGCGCCAGCAGCCTACCCCCGAGCACTGAAGCTTTCTTT.

V usage is TRBV20-1 and J usage is TRBJ1-3, with D perhaps TRBD1 (6 bases). CDR1 is DFQATT, CDR2 SNEGSKA, per germline (reference sequence). V lost 3 bases to trimming and J lost 0 bases, with 9 bases between them. This CDR3 region has 14 residues. CDR3 coding DNA: TGCAGTGCTAGTAGAGGGGGCTCTGGAAACACCATATATTTT. Protein sequence: CSASRGGSGNTIYF.

In DNA form, the CDR3 reads TGTGCCAGCAGACCGACAGGGACTGAAAATTCACCCCTCCACTTT. It codes for CASRPTGTENSPLHF. The gene calls are TRBV5-4 and TRBJ1-6; 7 bases match TRBD1. Germline assignment: CDR1 SGHNT and CDR2 YYREEE (reference sequence). The CDR3 is 15 residues long. V trimming: 5 bases; J trimming: 7 bases; junction bases outside the gene matches: 9.

The chain couples TRBV21-1 to TRBJ1-4. TRBV21-1 is a known pseudogene. The CDR3 loop spans 13 amino acids. The CDR3 nucleotides read TGTGCCAGCTCCGGAGGGCTCGAGGAAAAACTGTTTTTT. As protein: CASSGGLEEKLFF.

The rearrangement links TRBV5-6 to TRBJ1-4; maybe TRBD1 (5 bases). Germline loops: CDR1 SGHDT, CDR2 YYEEEE. Trimming cost V 6 bases and J 6 bases, with 9 bases left between them. This CDR3 comprises 12 residues. The CDR3 loop reads CASTSGDEKLFF. The CDR3 DNA is TGTGCCAGCACTTCGGGGGATGAAAAACTGTTTTTT.

The genes are TRBV11-3 and TRBJ2-2; D is perhaps TRBD2 (6 bases). This CDR3 region has 14 residues. The germline V and J ends were trimmed by 0 bases and 10 bases, with 12 bases remaining between them. The V gene's germline CDR1 is SGHNT and CDR2 YENEEA. CDR3 bases: TGTGCCAGCAGCTTAGATACGGGGCGGGAGGAGCTGTTTTTT. Translation gives CASSLDTGREELFF.

Here the CDR3 DNA reads TGTGCCAGCTCACCACAAACGCTGGCAGTGAACACCGGGGAGCTGTTTTTT. This sequence encodes CASSPQTLAVNTGELFF. V is TRBV18 and J is TRBJ2-2; D is uncertain. This CDR3 is 17 amino acids long. From germline, CDR1 is KGHSH and CDR2 LQKENI. Trimming removed 1 base at V and 1 base at J, with 13 bases between.

The V and J genes are TRBV2 and TRBJ1-1, with D possibly TRBD1 on 5 matching bases. The CDR3 is made up of 14 amino acids. The V and J ends lost 3 bases and 3 bases respectively, with 11 bases between them. Germline CDR1 is SNHLY and CDR2 is FYNNEI. In DNA, the CDR3 is TGTGCCAGCAGTGACGGGACTGGGGACACTGAAGCTTTCTTT. Protein product: CASSDGTGDTEAFF.

This sequence joins TRBV5-1 and TRBJ2-1; 11 bases align to TRBD1. The V segment lost 3 bases and the J segment 4 bases; nucleotides outside the gene matches: 3. Per germline, CDR1 SGHRS and CDR2 YFSETQ. The CDR3 sequence is 15 residues long. CDR3 amino acids: CASSSGQGDYNEQFF. The CDR3 nucleotides read TGCGCCAGCAGCTCGGGACAGGGGGATTACAATGAGCAGTTCTTC.

The genes are TRBV1 and TRBJ2-7; the DNA was not compared with TRBD1, the D call given in the table. TRBV1 is tagged as a pseudogene. The CDR3 spans 18 residues. The DNA for the CDR3 is TGCACCAGCAGCCAAGAGGATGGGGGCCCGCCATTGACTAACGAGCAGTACGTC. It codes for CTSSQEDGGPPLTNEQYV.

The rearrangement uses TRBV6-5 and TRBJ1-1; TRBD1 is a possible D gene (6 bases). The CDR3 totals 14 residues. Trimming took 6 bases from V and 5 from J, leaving 16 bases between them. Germline-derived CDR1 and CDR2 are MNHEY and SVGAGI. In DNA form, the CDR3 reads TGTGCCAGCAGGTCGGACAGAGGCGGAACTGAAGCTTTCTTT. Translated: CASRSDRGGTEAFF.

The chain combines TRBV2 with TRBJ1-1; 9 nucleotides match TRBD1. V was pared by 4 bases and J by 3 bases, with 3 bases of the junction left unmatched. Germline-derived CDR1 and CDR2 are SNHLY and FYNNEI. The CDR3 is 14 amino acids. The DNA for the CDR3 is TGTGCCAGCAGTGGACAGGGGGTACACACTGAAGCTTTCTTT. Its translation is CASSGQGVHTEAFF. The entire variable domain, with the rest obtained from reference TRBV2 and TRBJ1-1, is as follows: EPEVTQTPSHQVTQMGQEVILRCVPISNHLYFYWYRQILGQKVEFLVSFYNNEISEKSEIFDDQFSVERPDGSNFTLKIRSTKLEDSAMYFCASSGQGVHTEAFFGQGTRLTVV.

The J gene is TRBJ2-3, the V gene TRBV18; TRBD2 agrees at 8 bases. V was clipped by 3 bases and J by 1 base; unmatched bases: 6. Germline V gene sequence: CDR1 KGHSH, CDR2 LQKENI. The CDR3 covers 16 residues. Here the CDR3 reads CASSPIPGLGTDTQYF. The CDR3 region has the DNA TGTGCCAGCTCACCGATTCCGGGACTAGGCACAGATACGCAGTATTTT. Together with reference TRBV18 and TRBJ2-3, the CDR3 gives the full variable domain: NAGVMQNPRHLVRRRGQEARLRCSPMKGHSHVYWYRQLPEEGLKFMVYLQKENIIDESGMPKERFSAEFPKEGPSILRIQQVVRGDSAAYFCASSPIPGLGTDTQYFGPGTRLTVL.

This chain connects TRBV19 to TRBJ1-4, with 7 bases that match TRBD1. The J segment lost 3 bases and the V segment lost 6 bases, leaving 7 bases of the junction unmatched. The germline V gene has CDR1 LNHDA and CDR2 SQIVND (reference sequence). The CDR3 totals 15 residues. The CDR3 DNA is TGTGCCAGTAGACGACAGGGTAACGCTAATGAAAAACTGTTTTTT. It is translated as CASRRQGNANEKLFF.

Here the CDR3 reads CASSQDGQLYGYTF. In DNA, the CDR3 is TGTGCCAGCAGCCAAGATGGACAGCTCTATGGCTACACCTTC. The gene calls are TRBV3-1 (or the pseudogene TRBV3-2) and TRBJ1-2, with a weak D call TRBD1 (6 bases). Germline loops: CDR1 LGHDT, CDR2 YNNKEL (reference sequence). V lost 0 bases and J 4 bases, leaving 9 bases between the germline ends. CDR3 length: 14 amino acids.

The chain couples TRBV12-5 to TRBJ1-1; D unresolved. The germline V and J ends were trimmed by 4 bases and 3 bases, with 12 bases remaining between them. Germline-derived CDR1 and CDR2 are LGHNT and FRNRAP. The CDR3 spans 14 residues. The CDR3 nucleotides read TGTGCTAGTGGTTCCGATCTAGGTGACACTGAAGCTTTCTTT. Translation gives CASGSDLGDTEAFF.

Note on this clone: One junction end does not reproduce the germline sequence, and a read error may be involved. The V gene is TRBV25-1, the J gene TRBJ2-7, with 7 bases that match TRBD2. The CDR3 length is 11 residues. Germline lookup yields CDR1 MGHDK and CDR2 SYGVNS. The CDR3 region has the DNA TGTGCCAGCAGTAATGGTAGGGAGGGCGTCTTC. Amino acids: CASSNGREGVF.

About this clone: At the DNA level, this CDR3 is encoded by other sequences in the same sample as well. The genes are TRBV5-5 and TRBJ1-4, with D perhaps TRBD1 (5 bases). V was trimmed by 8 bases and J by 9 bases, leaving 17 bases between them. The CDR3 runs to 13 residues. Germline V lookup: CDR1 SGHKS, CDR2 YYEKEE (reference sequence). In DNA, the CDR3 is TGTGCCAGTAGCCGGGACTCCTTGAAAAAACTGTTTTTT. Amino acid sequence: CASSRDSLKKLFF.